A single T cell receptor (beta chain) is shown here with its context. Its antigen remains unidentified. Base qualities are missing; no much larger clone stands one base away. Using the deep immunoSEQ assay, TCR CDR3 regions were amplified from genomic DNA by multiplex PCR. Extracted genomic DNA from each cell subset was spread evenly across all wells of several immunoSEQ 96-well plates, with each plate serving as a replicate. For sorted subsets, roughly 200 ng of genomic DNA, equivalent to 25,000 to 35,000 T cell genomes, went into each replicate PCR. Purified libraries were quantified with a Qubit 3.0 fluorometer, sized on a Bioanalyzer 2100, and re-quantified with the KAPA Library Quantification kit. Each immunoSEQ 96-well plate was sequenced on its own single-read 150-cycle Illumina NextSeq 550 flow cell. In the original analysis: Because the immunoSEQ output held only junctional sequences and lacked quality scores, the filtering could not match the filtering applied to full-length reads. To assign V/J genes and CDR3, sequences were annotated using PyIR, a Python wrapper for IgBLAST v1.9, with IMGT germline references. Reads with weak V/J assignments (E-value above 1e-6), missing CDR3, stop codons, out-of-frame junctions, or ambiguous translated residues were removed. V3J clonotypes were defined as sequences sharing an identical inferred V gene, J gene, and CDR3 amino acid sequence. Percentage overlap between repertoires was computed as shared unique clonotypes divided by the size of the smaller repertoire. Three approaches were used to assess repertoire richness: RTK rarefaction, the Chao1 estimator, and Recon v2.1 estimates of unobserved clonotypes. Generation probabilities for all TCRbeta clonotypes obtained by the gDNA method from a handful of donors were computed using OLGA. TCRdb provides this immuneACCESS table in a form limited to in-frame rearrangements. Some clones are lacking; in checked studies, under half of them reflect an unresolved V gene, and why the rest are absent is not known. Clonal size and the V and J genes are those of that table, whereas D and trimming came from the DNA. Present in this sample are 850,000 to 1,200,000 clones, 65% to 75% of which were seen just once. The ten biggest clones cover over 1.3% of the sample.

The donors were healthy, HIV-negative adults with no recently reported acute infections or vaccinations. Every donor was a Caucasian adult residing in Nashville, Tennessee, USA. Magnetic negative selection was used to enrich CD4+ T cells, after which naive cells were positively selected on CD45RA and the negative fraction became the memory subset. Blood was collected by leukapheresis, and PBMCs were isolated by Ficoll-Histopaque density gradient centrifugation and then cryopreserved in liquid nitrogen vapor phase. Analytical flow cytometry was used to check the purity and quantity of every magnetically sorted T cell population. Each sorted fraction had its genomic DNA isolated and then quantified by UV absorbance on a Nanodrop 2000c. This entry belongs to a study of shared clonotypes between healthy human individuals (dated by TCRdb to the early 2020s). At the level of the whole study: A few men and a couple of women, aged 18 to 49 years, made up the cohort. For each donor, three plates each were used for CD4 naive and CD4 memory, two plates were used for CD8 naive, and one plate was used for CD8 memory. The study deeply sequenced blood TCR repertoires of roughly five healthy adults to estimate repertoire size and the extent of clonotype sharing between individuals. Libraries were prepared and TCR repertoires were sequenced by different laboratories using diverse techniques, in order to increase sequencing depth and limit assay-specific biases. Leukapheresis yielded between about 0.94 and 8.9 billion PBMCs per donor.

Overall results and qualifications from the work: Naive subsets generally had larger estimated clonotype richness than memory subsets. Incomplete sequencing was indicated by rarefaction of sorted-subset datasets, despite the large sequencing depth. Higher generation probabilities were observed for clonotypes shared by all four sorted-subset donors than for non-shared clonotypes. Approximately 5% of naive CD4, 3% to 3.5% of naive CD8, roughly 2.4% of memory CD4, and about 0.4% of memory CD8 clonotypes were shared across several donors. Because the study included a small number of donors, the genetic and exposure-history diversity represented was limited. Based on pairwise subsampling, the degree of clonotype sharing among donors was expected to be affected by sequencing depth. Sampling was restricted to blood, and TCR repertoires in tissues likely differ from the TCR repertoires found in blood.

The sequenced sample consisted of memory CD4+ T cells sorted from blood. In the paper's terms, the cell subset or site label means: CD45RA-negative fraction. This TCR was recovered from a man aged 18 to 29 in good health.

For the CDR3, the sequence is CASRPGPQTEAFF. The sequenced DNA: TGTGCCAGCAGACCCGGGCCCCAGACTGAAGCTTTCTTT. This chain joins TRBV6-4 to TRBJ1-1; the D gene remains uncertain. The germline V gene sets CDR1 to MRHNA and CDR2 to SNTAGT. The cysteine opens and the phenylalanine closes a CDR3 of 13 amino acids. The CDR3 DNA has 39 bases and is translated from base 1. V and J lose 6 bases and 5 bases, and a span of 13 bases separates them.